These 3 T cell receptor beta chains were all obtained from the same sample, sequenced in a study of shared T cell receptors in the human thymus. Sequencing used immunoSEQ multiplex PCR; TCRdb keeps in-frame clones, though not all of them. The data show hundreds of thousands of clones, approximately 90% seen once. These same records also appear under a second study, on human thymus T cells.

The source material was thymocytes. These receptors all come from a boy under three years old with a congenital heart defect.

The chain links TRBV29-1 to TRBJ2-1; weak D call: TRBD2 (5 bases). The CDR3 is made up of 15 amino acids. CDR1 and CDR2 from the germline V gene are SQVTM and ANQGSEA. V lost 6 bases and J 8 bases, leaving 23 bases between the germline ends. The CDR3 DNA sequence: TGCAGCGTCCTCTACGGGGTGCAAGTTAGGGATGAGCAGTTCTTC. This sequence encodes CSVLYGVQVRDEQFF.

V gene TRBV5-1 combines with J gene TRBJ2-2; D is perhaps TRBD2 (5 bases). Per the germline V gene, CDR1 is SGHRS and CDR2 is YFSETQ. Trimming shortened V by 4 bases and J by 8 bases, and 9 bases separated the two germline ends. The CDR3 has 12 residues. The CDR3 loop reads CASSHTRGELFF. The CDR3, as DNA: TGCGCCAGCAGCCATACTAGAGGGGAGCTGTTTTTT.

J is TRBJ1-5 and V is TRBV2; TRBD1 is a possible D gene (6 bases). This CDR3 is built from 13 residues. Germline loops: CDR1 SNHLY, CDR2 FYNNEI. The CDR3 loop is CVGWGGPNQPQHF. CDR3 bases: TGTGTCGGGTGGGGGGGCCCCAATCAGCCCCAGCATTTT. The full variable domain, its missing parts supplied by reference TRBV2 and TRBJ1-5, is EPEVTQTPSHQVTQMGQEVILRCVPISNHLYFYWYRQILGQKVEFLVSFYNNEISEKSEIFDDQFSVERPDGSNFTLKIRSTKLEDSAMYFCVGWGGPNQPQHFGDGTRLSIL.